This T cell receptor (beta chain) comes out of a study of shared clonotypes between healthy human individuals. Study context: Donors were a couple of women and a few men aged 18 to 49. The study, taken as a whole, reports: Exclusively blood specimens were collected; tissue repertoires likely differ.

Note on this clone: Its antigen is currently unknown.

V lost 5 bases to trimming and J lost 9 bases, with 8 bases between them. Per germline, CDR1 SEHNR and CDR2 FQNEAQ (reference sequence). This CDR3 spans 11 amino acids. Each sorted subset replicate got 200 ng genomic DNA, tens of thousands of genomes. Sequencing used immunoSEQ multiplex PCR; TCRdb keeps in-frame clones, though not all of them. The sample contains 2 million to 2.5 million clones, 93% of which appear only once. Sequencing was carried out using naive CD4+ T cells from PBMCs. This sample's subset: CD45RA+ positively selected. This clonotype was sampled from a man aged 18 to 30 in good health. Some clones in this sample may be carry-over from other donors' samples. The genes are TRBV7-9 and TRBJ2-1, with D perhaps matching TRBD1 or TRBD2 (6 bases each). The CDR3 region has the DNA TGTGCCAGCAGCCCGGGGGCTGAGCAGTTCTTC. This codes for CASSPGAEQFF.